These T cell receptor beta chains were read from a single sample in a study of T cells in Graves' hyperthyroidism and ophthalmopathy. From the multiplex PCR reads, TCRdb called clonotypes with MiXCR, one entry per CDR3 protein. The sample yields approximately 400,000 distinct CDR3 sequences, 15% to 19% seen once. The sequenced material came from blood. Every receptor here comes from a woman younger than 35 with Graves' hyperthyroidism. Both conserved end residues are part of each CDR3.

CDR3 protein: CASSEAGQAKAFF
V gene: TRBV6-1

CDR3 protein: CASSLVVETEAFF
V gene: TRBV28

CDR3 protein: CSAKSPDRSMNTEAFF
V gene: TRBV20-1

CDR3 protein: CATSDYRGRGANVLTF
V gene: TRBV24-1

CDR3 protein: CASSQVRWTAYEQYF
V gene: TRBV3-1

CDR3 protein: CASSPQRDQGHTQYF
V gene: TRBV11-3

CDR3 protein: CAASRSGSYEQYF
V gene: TRBV10-3

CDR3 protein: CASSYSIPGRAEAFF
V gene: TRBV6-5

CDR3 protein: CASSLRSQNTEAFF
V gene: TRBV5-4

CDR3 protein: CASSLVAVGQYTGELFF
V gene: TRBV5-1

CDR3 protein: CSARPGLAGVTLYEQYF
V gene: TRBV20-1

CDR3 protein: CATRWTTQETQYF
V gene: TRBV6-1

CDR3 protein: CASSSLLGGRVFVRNEQFF
V gene: TRBV7-3

CDR3 protein: CASSPDRLAGDLPQETQYF
V gene: TRBV4-2

CDR3 protein: CASSLSATGRETQYF
V gene: TRBV7-2

CDR3 protein: CASSQGVQGREKLFF
V gene: TRBV3-1

CDR3 protein: CASSLAPSGADTQYF
V gene: TRBV12-3/TRBV12-4

CDR3 protein: CASSPSIPTGEETQYF
V gene: TRBV5-1

CDR3 protein: CASSLGRENSNQPQHF
V gene: TRBV7-8

CDR3 protein: CASSLDRDSNFQYF
V gene: TRBV11-3

CDR3 protein: CASSLRLAGLPYEQYF
V gene: TRBV12-3/TRBV12-4

CDR3 protein: CASSEVQGGFRTEAFF
V gene: TRBV2

CDR3 protein: CATSRGTPASGETQYF
V gene: TRBV15

CDR3 protein: CASSFSAGGDTQYF
V gene: TRBV5-1

CDR3 protein: CSVDQGTDTQYF
V gene: TRBV29-1

CDR3 protein: CASKRAEAIYNEQFF
V gene: TRBV6-1

CDR3 protein: CASSPGIAYEQYF
V gene: TRBV7-2

CDR3 protein: CASRSQGPHEQYF
V gene: TRBV6-1

CDR3 protein: CASSQERGTHNEQFF
V gene: TRBV3-1

CDR3 protein: CASRSTGTGETQYF
V gene: TRBV12-3/TRBV12-4

CDR3 protein: CASSTGGNYGYTF
V gene: TRBV15

CDR3 protein: CASSSLQGVGNQPQHF
V gene: TRBV28